This is a list of T cell receptor beta chains from one sample in a study of T cell repertoires in cytomegalovirus infection. TCRdb re-called the reads with MiXCR, one entry per CDR3 protein. The data show around 260,000 distinct CDR3 sequences, approximately 9.2% seen once. The material sequenced was PBMCs. Receptor source: a human donor in good health (CMV status not recorded). Some clones in this sample may be carry-over from other donors' samples. Each CDR3 is given with its conserved first and last residue. A D gene is named only where the DNA matches it firmly. Size is stated for part of the rows, as once, few or many counts, or as a class when the clone is expanded.

V gene	clone size	J gene	D gene	CDR3 DNA	CDR3 protein
TRBV30	few	TRBJ2-3	-	TGTGCCTGGAGCACAGGCGGAGGTAGCACAGATACGCAGTATTTT	CAWSTGGGSTDTQYF
TRBV7-2	many	TRBJ1-5	-	TGTGCCAGCAGCTCCCAACCGGGGGGCATACAGCCCCAGCATTTT	CASSSQPGGIQPQHF
TRBV6-2/TRBV6-3	many	TRBJ2-2	-	TGTGCCAGCAGTTACCCCGCTGTGGGCCGGGGGACAGTAGGGGAGCTGTTTTTT	CASSYPAVGRGTVGELFF
TRBV7-6	few	TRBJ1-5	TRBD1	TGTGCCAGCAGCTTAGGAACAGGGGCTTCTAGCAATCAGCCCCAGCATTTT	CASSLGTGASSNQPQHF
TRBV6-2/TRBV6-3	-	TRBJ2-1	TRBD2	TGTGCCAGCAGTCCCGAGGGGAGGGCAAGCAATGAGCAGTTCTTC	CASSPEGRASNEQFF
TRBV6-2/TRBV6-3	many	TRBJ2-5	TRBD2	TGTGCCAGCAGTTGGTCACACGCGGGGGGCGCCCAAGAGACCCAGTACTTC	CASSWSHAGGAQETQYF
TRBV19	few	TRBJ2-7	-	TGTGCCACCCGGGGCGTTTCGCACGAGCAGTACTTC	CATRGVSHEQYF
TRBV7-2	many	TRBJ2-7	TRBD2	TGTGCCAGCAGCTTAAACCCCTTGGGGGGGGGTGGCGAGCAGTACTTC	CASSLNPLGGGGEQYF
TRBV28	few	TRBJ1-2	-	TGTGCCAGCAGTTTTATAGGCTTCATTTATGGCTACACCTTC	CASSFIGFIYGYTF
TRBV15	-	TRBJ1-4	-	TGTGCCACCAGCAGAGATGGGCGGGGAGGCGAAAAACTGTTTTTT	CATSRDGRGGEKLFF
TRBV7-6	few	TRBJ2-5	TRBD2	TGTGCCAGCAGCTTATTCACTAGCGCACAAGAGACCCAGTACTTC	CASSLFTSAQETQYF
TRBV20-1	-	TRBJ1-1	-	TGCAGTGCGTCACTGGGGGTGGTTAACACTGAAGCTTTCTTT	CSASLGVVNTEAFF
TRBV12-3/TRBV12-4	many	TRBJ2-5	TRBD1	TGTGCCAGCAGTTTGCGGACCGGGACAGGGGACCATGAGACCCAGTACTTC	CASSLRTGTGDHETQYF
TRBV6-6	-	TRBJ1-3	-	TGTGCCAGCAGTCGACAGTTTGGAAACACCATATATTTT	CASSRQFGNTIYF
TRBV7-9	many	TRBJ2-3	-	TGTGCCAGCAGCGGGCCGGGTCGAACCCCCACAGATACGCAGTATTTT	CASSGPGRTPTDTQYF
TRBV7-6	many	TRBJ2-6	TRBD2	TGTGCCAGCAGCTCGGGACTAGCGTCCTTAAGGGGGGCCAACGTCCTGACTTTC	CASSSGLASLRGANVLTF
TRBV7-6	many	TRBJ2-1	-	TGTGCCAGCAGCTTAGCGGTGATGGGTAATGAGCAGTTCTTC	CASSLAVMGNEQFF
TRBV7-2	-	TRBJ2-3	TRBD2	TGTGCCAGCAGCCGACCGGGAGGGCCGGGGTATTTT	CASSRPGGPGYF
TRBV7-2	many	TRBJ2-5	-	TGTGCCAGCAGCCCCGGGAGCCGGGAGACCCAGTACTTC	CASSPGSRETQYF
TRBV7-9	few	TRBJ2-1	-	TGTGCCAGCAGCTCCCATACCCTCCTCAATGAGCAGTTCTTC	CASSSHTLLNEQFF
TRBV6-5	few	TRBJ2-3	-	TGTGCCAGCAGTTACTCGAGTAGCAGGGCGGCAGATACGCAGTATTTT	CASSYSSSRAADTQYF
TRBV7-2	many	TRBJ1-5	-	TGTGCCAGCGGGGATAGCAATCAGCCCCAGCATTTT	CASGDSNQPQHF
TRBV7-3	many	TRBJ2-1	-	TGTGCCAGCAGCTTAGCAACCCCGAACAACAATGAGCAGTTCTTC	CASSLATPNNNEQFF
TRBV7-2	many	TRBJ1-1	-	TGTGCCAGCAGCTTAGTAGGGACCACTGAAGCTTTCTTT	CASSLVGTTEAFF
TRBV2	few	TRBJ2-7	-	TGTGCCAGCAGTGACCTAGGCGGTGGCAGATACTACGAGCAGTACTTC	CASSDLGGGRYYEQYF
TRBV12-3/TRBV12-4	-	TRBJ2-7	TRBD1	TGTGCCAGCAGTTCACTGACAGGGTTGGAGCAGTACTTC	CASSSLTGLEQYF
TRBV20-1	few	TRBJ2-7	TRBD2	TGCAGTGCTAGAGTACTAGCGGGACCAAACGAGCAGTACTTC	CSARVLAGPNEQYF
TRBV7-8	many	TRBJ2-7	TRBD2	TGTGCCAGCAGGTTAGGGACTAGCGGGAGTGCCGAGCAGTACTTC	CASRLGTSGSAEQYF
TRBV20-1	few	TRBJ2-7	-	TGCAGTGCTAGAGAGGGCTACGAGCAGTACTTC	CSAREGYEQYF
TRBV7-6	many	TRBJ2-5	TRBD1	TGTGCCAGCAGCTTAGGTTGGACAGGCCGAATCCAAGAGACCCAGTACTTC	CASSLGWTGRIQETQYF
TRBV27	-	TRBJ2-5	TRBD1	TGTGCCAGCAGTGCCTCCGGGACAGGGGAAGAGACCCAGTACTTC	CASSASGTGEETQYF
TRBV7-2	many	TRBJ2-3	TRBD1	TGTGCCAGCAGCTTAGCGGGGACAGCCGAGATAGATACGCAGTATTTT	CASSLAGTAEIDTQYF
TRBV5-6	-	TRBJ2-7	-	TGTGCCAGCAGCTCCCCCGGGACGCAGCAGTACTTC	CASSSPGTQQYF
TRBV27	many	TRBJ2-1	-	TGTGCCAGCAGTTTCGGTCAGGGATCCTACAATGAGCAGTTCTTC	CASSFGQGSYNEQFF
TRBV7-2	many	TRBJ1-1	-	TGTGCCAGTAAGCTCCCGGGGGAGTCATCTTTCTTT	CASKLPGESSFF
TRBV11-2	few	TRBJ2-1	TRBD2	TGTGCCAGCAGCTTAGATCAGGGAGGGGTAAGAAGTGAGCAGTTCTTC	CASSLDQGGVRSEQFF
TRBV7-2	many	TRBJ1-2	-	TGTGCCAGCAGCTCAGTGGGAGGTAGTGGCTACACCTTC	CASSSVGGSGYTF
TRBV6-2/TRBV6-3	few	TRBJ2-7	-	TGTGCCAGCAGTTACGACGGGAGTCGCAACGAGCAGTACTTC	CASSYDGSRNEQYF
TRBV5-1	-	TRBJ2-6	-	TGCGCCAGCAGCTCGAATAGGCCTGGGGCCAACGTCCTGACTTTC	CASSSNRPGANVLTF
TRBV12-3/TRBV12-4	many	TRBJ1-2	-	TGTGCCAGCAGTTTCCGGAACAACTATGGCTACACCTTC	CASSFRNNYGYTF
TRBV19	many	TRBJ1-1	-	TGTGCCAGTAATCCTGGGGGCGCGGAGAAGAACACTGAAGCTTTCTTT	CASNPGGAEKNTEAFF
TRBV28	-	TRBJ1-1	-	TGTGCCAGCAGTTCAGGGTGGGCTTTCTTT	CASSSGWAFF
TRBV9	-	TRBJ2-5	TRBD2	TGTGCCAGCAGCGTTTCCACTGGGGGGGTCGGGGCCCAGTACTTC	CASSVSTGGVGAQYF
TRBV4-3	many	TRBJ2-1	TRBD1	TGCGCCAGCAGCCAAGACCCCGGGACAGGGGCCAATGAGCAGTTCTTC	CASSQDPGTGANEQFF
TRBV6-1	few	TRBJ1-2	-	TGTGCCAGCAGGCCCTCTGGAGGGGCTAACTATGGCTACACCTTC	CASRPSGGANYGYTF
TRBV6-4	many	TRBJ1-1	-	TGTGCCAGCAGTGAGCGGGGGGGGACTGAAGCTTTCTTT	CASSERGGTEAFF
TRBV5-1	-	TRBJ2-7	TRBD2	TGCGCCAGCAGCTTGGTTCTAGCGGGAAGAACCTACGGGCAGTACTTC	CASSLVLAGRTYGQYF